The sequence of this TCR beta chain was determined in a study of blood T cell repertoires in COVID-19. Study in general: PBMCs, B-cell-depleted T cells, or T cells provided the cDNA or gDNA that made up the material.

Participants came from 24 US areas, aged about 18 to 89 years. Original analysis: Amplification from reference gene primers served as the basis for estimated nucleated cell counts. Using immunoSEQ multiplex PCR, the repertoire was profiled, and TCRdb retains in-frame clones only, with some absent. The D gene and trimming were derived from the DNA, and the V and J assignments and clone size from that table. The table has approximately 210,000 clones, around nine tenths seen once. Germline CDR1 MNHEY, CDR2 SMNVEV (reference sequence). The CDR3 runs to 13 residues. V gave up 5 bases and J gave up 8 bases, with 12 bases separating them.

Sample: PBMCs or T cells enriched from blood (not recorded which). The chain carries TRBV27 and TRBJ1-4, with a possible D match to TRBD1 (5 bases). This receptor was identified in a man aged 25 to 45 in a cohort exposed to, infected with or recovered from COVID-19 (not recorded which). This CDR3 is CASSGARWEKLFF. CDR3 nucleotide sequence: TGTGCCAGCAGTGGGGCCCGTTGGGAAAAACTGTTTTTT.